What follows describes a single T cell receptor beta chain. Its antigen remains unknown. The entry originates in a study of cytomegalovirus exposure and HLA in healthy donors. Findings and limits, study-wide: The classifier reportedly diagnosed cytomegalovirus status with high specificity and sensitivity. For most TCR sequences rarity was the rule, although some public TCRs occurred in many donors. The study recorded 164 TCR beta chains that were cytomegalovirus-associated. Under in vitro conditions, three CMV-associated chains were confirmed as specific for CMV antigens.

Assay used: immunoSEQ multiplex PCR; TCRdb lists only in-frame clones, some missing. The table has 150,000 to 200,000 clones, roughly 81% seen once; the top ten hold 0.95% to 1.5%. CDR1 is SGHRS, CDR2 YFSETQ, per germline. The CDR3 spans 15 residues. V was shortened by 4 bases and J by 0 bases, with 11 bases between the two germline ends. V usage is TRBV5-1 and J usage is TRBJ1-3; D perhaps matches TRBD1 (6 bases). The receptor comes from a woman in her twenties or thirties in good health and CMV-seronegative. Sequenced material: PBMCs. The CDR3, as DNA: TGCGCCAGCAGCCTACAGGGTACCTCTGGAAACACCATATATTTT. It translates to CASSLQGTSGNTIYF.